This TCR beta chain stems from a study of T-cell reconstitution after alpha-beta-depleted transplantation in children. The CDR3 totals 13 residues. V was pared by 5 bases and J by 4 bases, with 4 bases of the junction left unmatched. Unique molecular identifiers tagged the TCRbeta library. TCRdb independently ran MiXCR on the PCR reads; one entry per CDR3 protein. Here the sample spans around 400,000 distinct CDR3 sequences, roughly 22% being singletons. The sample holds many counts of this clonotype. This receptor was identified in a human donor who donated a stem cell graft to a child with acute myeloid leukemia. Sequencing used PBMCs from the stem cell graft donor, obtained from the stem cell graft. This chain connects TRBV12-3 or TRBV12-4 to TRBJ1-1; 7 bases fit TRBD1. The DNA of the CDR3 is TGTGCCAGCAGTCTTGGGACAGTCACTGAAGCTTTCTTT. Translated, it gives CASSLGTVTEAFF.